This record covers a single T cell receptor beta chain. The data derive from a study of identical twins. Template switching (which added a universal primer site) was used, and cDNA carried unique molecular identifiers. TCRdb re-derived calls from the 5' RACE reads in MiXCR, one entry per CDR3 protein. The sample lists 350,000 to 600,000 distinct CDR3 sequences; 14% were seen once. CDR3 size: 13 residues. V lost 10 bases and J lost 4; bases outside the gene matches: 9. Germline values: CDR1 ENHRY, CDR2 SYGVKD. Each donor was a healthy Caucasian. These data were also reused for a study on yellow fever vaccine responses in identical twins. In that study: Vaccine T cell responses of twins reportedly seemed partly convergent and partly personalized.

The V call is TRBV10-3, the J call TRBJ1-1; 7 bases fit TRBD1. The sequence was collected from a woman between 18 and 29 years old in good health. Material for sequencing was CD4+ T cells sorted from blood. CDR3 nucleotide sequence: TGTGCCACTCGGGCGGACAGGTTCACTGAAGCTTTCTTT. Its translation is CATRADRFTEAFF.